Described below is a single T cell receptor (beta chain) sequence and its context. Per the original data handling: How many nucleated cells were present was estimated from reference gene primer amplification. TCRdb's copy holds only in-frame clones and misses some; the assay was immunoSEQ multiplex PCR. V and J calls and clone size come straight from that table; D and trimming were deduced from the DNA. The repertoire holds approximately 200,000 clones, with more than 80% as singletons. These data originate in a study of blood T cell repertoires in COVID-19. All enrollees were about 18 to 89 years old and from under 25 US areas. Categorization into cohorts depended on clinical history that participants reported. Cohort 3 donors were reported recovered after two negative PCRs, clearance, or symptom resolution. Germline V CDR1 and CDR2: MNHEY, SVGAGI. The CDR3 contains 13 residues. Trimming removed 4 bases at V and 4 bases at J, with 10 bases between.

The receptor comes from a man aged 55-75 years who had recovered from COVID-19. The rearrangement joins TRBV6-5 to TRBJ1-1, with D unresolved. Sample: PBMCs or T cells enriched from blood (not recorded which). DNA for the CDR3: TGTGCCAGCAGTTTACAGCTTGGCACTGAAGCTTTCTTT. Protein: CASSLQLGTEAFF.